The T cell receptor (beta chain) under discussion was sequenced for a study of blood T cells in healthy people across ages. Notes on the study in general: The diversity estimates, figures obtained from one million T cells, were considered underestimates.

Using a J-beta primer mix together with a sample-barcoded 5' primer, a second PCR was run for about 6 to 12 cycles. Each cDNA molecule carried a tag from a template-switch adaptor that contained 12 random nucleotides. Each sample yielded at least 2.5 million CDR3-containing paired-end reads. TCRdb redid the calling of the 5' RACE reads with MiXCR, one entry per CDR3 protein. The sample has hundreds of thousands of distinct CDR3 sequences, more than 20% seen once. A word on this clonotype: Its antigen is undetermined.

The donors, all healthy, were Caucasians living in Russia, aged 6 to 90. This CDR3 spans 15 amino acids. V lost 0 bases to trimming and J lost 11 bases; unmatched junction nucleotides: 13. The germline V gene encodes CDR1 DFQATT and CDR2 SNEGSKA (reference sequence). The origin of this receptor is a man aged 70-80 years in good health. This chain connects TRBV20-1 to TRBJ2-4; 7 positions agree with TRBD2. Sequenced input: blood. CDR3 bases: TGCAGTGCTAGAGACCAGAGGGGAGGGGTAATTTTTCAGTACTTC. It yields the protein CSARDQRGGVIFQYF.